The clone carrying this T cell receptor (beta chain) was counted a few times. Original analysis: Counts of nucleated cells, estimated from reference gene primer amplification, were obtained. The assay was immunoSEQ multiplex PCR, and TCRdb's table has in-frame clones only and misses some. V, J and clone size were drawn from that table, and D and trimming were deduced from the DNA. The sample holds about 140,000 clones, more than 60% seen once. Germline values: CDR1 SGHRS, CDR2 YFSETQ. The CDR3 is made up of 14 amino acids. The V and J ends lost 4 bases and 7 bases respectively, with 12 bases between them. This specimen comes from a study of blood T cell repertoires in COVID-19. Study-level background: Researchers got acute and convalescent COVID-19 samples from the United States, Italy and Spain. T cells, B-cell-depleted T cells, or PBMCs supplied cDNA or gDNA.

V gene TRBV5-1 combines with J gene TRBJ1-6; tentatively, D is TRBD1 (5 bases). The TCR comes from a woman aged 55-70 years with acute or convalescent COVID-19. The material sequenced was peripheral blood. CDR3 in amino acids: CASSRAGGNSPLHF. The CDR3 DNA reads as TGCGCCAGCAGCCGCGCGGGGGGGAATTCACCCCTCCACTTT.